A selection of T cell receptor beta chains follows, all from one sample in a study of shared clonotypes between healthy human individuals. Repertoires were generated with immunoSEQ multiplex PCR, while TCRdb's copy carries only in-frame clones and drops some. The table lists around 2.1 million clones, 93% of them singletons. Sample: naive CD8+ T cells from PBMCs. The receptors were gathered from a young man in good health. Some clones in this sample may be carry-over from other donors' samples. CDR3s include the opening cysteine and the closing phenylalanine or tryptophan. A D gene is named only where the DNA matches it firmly. The size field is filled for only some rows; it gives once, few, many or a size class.

>TRBJ1-1|-|-|TRBV7-9
CFLENTEAFF
TGTTTCCTCGAGAACACTGAAGCTTTCTTT
>TRBJ2-7|-|-|TRBV27
CASSLGRGAYEQYF
TGTGCCAGCAGTTTAGGGCGGGGAGCCTACGAGCAGTACTTC
>TRBJ1-2|-|TRBD1|TRBV7-9
CASSFPQGPLYGYTF
TGTGCCAGCAGCTTTCCACAGGGGCCACTCTATGGCTACACCTTC
>TRBJ2-1|-|TRBD2|TRBV6-7
CASSTGGEGLAALSCEQFF
TGTGCCAGCAGTACAGGGGGAGAAGGACTAGCGGCGCTTAGTTGTGAGCAGTTCTTC
>TRBJ2-7|-|TRBD2|TRBV4-1
CASSPLGLAGGSVLEQYF
TGCGCCAGCAGCCCCCTCGGACTAGCGGGAGGTTCTGTCTTAGAGCAGTACTTC
>TRBJ2-1|-|TRBD2|TRBV7-2
CASSLVSSGRAREQFF
TGTGCCAGCAGCTTAGTTTCTAGCGGGAGGGCCAGGGAGCAGTTCTTC
>TRBJ2-1|-|-|TRBV13
CASSLNLDNEQFF
TGTGCCAGCAGCTTAAACCTAGACAATGAGCAGTTCTTC
>TRBJ1-2|-|-|TRBV5-1
CASSLETGPYYGYTF
TGCGCCAGCAGCCTAGAGACAGGTCCTTACTATGGCTACACCTTC
>TRBJ2-3|-|TRBD2|TRBV9
CASSDRTSGGGPDTQYF
TGTGCCAGCAGCGACCGGACTAGCGGGGGGGGACCAGATACGCAGTATTTT
>TRBJ2-1|-|TRBD2|TRBV5-4
CASSLATLAGDNEQFF
TGTGCCAGCAGCTTGGCGACTCTAGCGGGAGACAATGAGCAGTTCTTC
>TRBJ2-7|-|-|TRBV27
CASSTGWDEQYF
TGTGCCAGCAGTACGGGTTGGGACGAGCAGTACTTC
>TRBJ1-1|few|-|TRBV7-7
CASSFRSDTEAFF
TGTGCCAGCAGCTTCAGGAGCGACACTGAAGCTTTCTTT
>TRBJ2-1|-|TRBD2|TRBV9
CASSRGGLYNEQFF
TGTGCCAGCAGCCGGGGGGGTCTATACAATGAGCAGTTCTTC
>TRBJ1-5|-|TRBD1|TRBV27
CASSLSRTGGFQPQHF
TGTGCCAGCAGTTTGTCCCGGACAGGGGGCTTTCAGCCCCAGCATTTT
>TRBJ1-2|-|-|TRBV7-9
CASSLALPDRGSGYTF
TGTGCCAGCAGCTTAGCGCTTCCCGACAGAGGCAGTGGCTACACCTTC
>TRBJ2-2|-|TRBD1|TRBV28
CASSLWGQSNTGELFF
TGTGCCAGCAGTTTATGGGGACAGTCGAACACCGGGGAGCTGTTTTTT
>TRBJ2-7|-|-|TRBV15
CATSRLRADDTYEQYF
TGTGCCACCAGCAGATTGAGAGCGGATGATACCTACGAGCAGTACTTC
>TRBJ1-2|-|-|TRBV19
CASTPYLDGGAYGYTF
TGTGCCAGTACCCCCTATTTAGACGGAGGGGCCTATGGCTACACCTTC
>TRBJ2-2|-|-|TRBV29-1
CSVLSANTGELFF
TGCAGCGTTCTCTCCGCGAACACCGGGGAGCTGTTTTTT
>TRBJ2-1|-|TRBD2|TRBV7-8
CASSYSGGRATNYNEQFF
TGTGCCAGCAGCTACTCTGGCGGGAGGGCCACAAATTACAATGAGCAGTTCTTC
>TRBJ1-3|-|-|TRBV7-3
CASSLLNGAGNTIYF
TGTGCCAGCAGCTTACTTAACGGTGCTGGAAACACCATATATTTT
>TRBJ2-7|-|-|TRBV9
CASSVSDWNEQYF
TGTGCCAGCAGCGTTTCTGACTGGAACGAGCAGTACTTC
>TRBJ2-1|-|-|TRBV5-1
CASSLGGPLKFF
TGCGCCAGCAGCTTGGGCGGACCGTTGAAGTTCTTC
>TRBJ1-1|-|-|TRBV30
CAWSWGGTEAFF
TGTGCCTGGAGTTGGGGGGGGACTGAAGCTTTCTTT
>TRBJ1-3|-|TRBD1|TRBV14
CASSPYRGGNTIYF
TGTGCCAGCAGCCCTTACAGGGGTGGAAACACCATATATTTT
>TRBJ1-2|-|-|TRBV9
CASSPSWEGATGNYGYTF
TGTGCCAGCAGCCCCTCGTGGGAGGGTGCTACAGGCAACTATGGCTACACCTTC
>TRBJ2-7|-|-|TRBV6-1
CASRGRMTSYEQYF
TGTGCCAGCCGAGGGAGGATGACGTCCTACGAGCAGTACTTC
>TRBJ2-7|-|TRBD1|TRBV5-1
CASSETGWYEQYF
TGCGCCAGCAGCGAGACAGGGTGGTACGAGCAGTACTTC
>TRBJ1-1|few|-|TRBV19
CASRLGGTEAFF
TGTGCCAGTAGACTGGGGGGCACTGAAGCTTTCTTT
>TRBJ2-7|few|TRBD2|TRBV7-8
CASSLVGLAGIEQYF
TGTGCCAGCAGCTTAGTAGGGCTAGCGGGTATCGAGCAGTACTTC
>TRBJ2-7|-|-|TRBV28
CASSLHTSGYEQYF
TGTGCCAGCAGTTTACACACCTCCGGCTACGAGCAGTACTTC
>TRBJ2-1|-|TRBD2|TRBV9
CASSPRTSGTLSSYNEQFF
TGTGCCAGCAGCCCACGGACTAGCGGGACTCTCAGCTCCTACAATGAGCAGTTCTTC
>TRBJ2-1|-|TRBD2|TRBV28
CASSLGTSSYNEQFF
TGTGCCAGCAGTTTAGGGACTAGTTCCTACAATGAGCAGTTCTTC
>TRBJ2-1|-|TRBD1|TRBV2
CASSRDSFSYNEQFF
TGTGCCAGCAGCCGGGACAGTTTCTCCTACAATGAGCAGTTCTTC
>TRBJ2-4|-|TRBD1|TRBV4-1
CASSQGGTGDSIQYF
TGCGCCAGCAGCCAAGGGGGGACAGGGGACAGCATTCAGTACTTC
>TRBJ1-1|once|TRBD1|TRBV27
CASSNRGPWATEAFF
TGTGCCAGCAGTAACAGGGGACCCTGGGCCACTGAAGCTTTCTTT
>TRBJ2-7|-|-|TRBV5-7
CASSLGRWSSYEQYF
TGTGCCAGCAGCTTAGGACGGTGGAGCTCCTACGAGCAGTACTTC
>TRBJ2-1|-|-|TRBV28
CASSFTRGRNNEQFF
TGTGCCAGCAGTTTTACCAGGGGTAGAAACAATGAGCAGTTCTTC
>TRBJ2-1|-|TRBD2|TRBV5-1
CASSLASGDSYNEQFF
TGCGCCAGCAGCTTGGCTAGCGGAGACTCCTACAATGAGCAGTTCTTC
>TRBJ1-1|-|-|TRBV19
CACTEGLRNTEAFF
TGTGCCTGCACGGAGGGCCTCCGAAACACTGAAGCTTTCTTT
>TRBJ2-7|-|TRBD2|TRBV19
CASSILAGEGEQYF
TGTGCCAGTAGTATACTAGCGGGAGAGGGGGAGCAGTACTTC
>TRBJ2-1|once|TRBD1|TRBV6-1
CASSEETGDEQFF
TGTGCCAGCAGTGAAGAGACAGGGGATGAGCAGTTCTTC
>TRBJ2-7|-|TRBD1|TRBV29-1
CSVEDPGTDYEQYF
TGCAGCGTTGAAGATCCCGGGACAGACTACGAGCAGTACTTC
>TRBJ2-2|once|TRBD1|TRBV5-4
CASSRQGATGELFF
TGTGCCAGCAGTCGACAGGGGGCGACCGGGGAGCTGTTTTTT
>TRBJ2-1|-|TRBD2|TRBV7-9
CASSPPGASGRSYNEQFF
TGTGCCAGCAGCCCCCCCGGGGCTAGCGGGAGGTCCTACAATGAGCAGTTCTTC
>TRBJ2-7|once|TRBD2|TRBV29-1
CSVIGGVAGYEQYF
TGCAGCGTGATTGGGGGGGTAGCGGGCTACGAGCAGTACTTC
>TRBJ2-7|-|TRBD1|TRBV6-5
CASSSGTGGLLGEQYF
TGTGCCAGCAGTTCCGGGACAGGGGGCTTATTGGGGGAGCAGTACTTC
>TRBJ1-1|-|TRBD1|TRBV27
CASSLSVPPRGRSTEAFF
TGTGCCAGCAGTTTATCAGTACCGCCCAGGGGGCGCTCCACTGAAGCTTTCTTT
>TRBJ1-1|-|-|TRBV5-6
CASSLGPGTEAFF
TGTGCCAGCAGCTTGGGACCGGGCACTGAAGCTTTCTTT
>TRBJ2-7|-|-|TRBV9
CASSEQGLFFDEQYF
TGTGCCAGCAGCGAACAGGGACTGTTCTTCGACGAGCAGTACTTC
>TRBJ2-7|-|-|TRBV4-3
CASSFIGTRDEQYF
TGCGCCAGCAGCTTCATCGGGACAAGGGACGAGCAGTACTTC
>TRBJ2-5|-|TRBD2|TRBV27
CASSLNLAGMETQYF
TGTGCCAGCAGTTTAAATCTAGCGGGAATGGAGACCCAGTACTTC
>TRBJ1-1|few|-|TRBV6-1
CASSGWWGSEAFF
TGTGCCAGCAGTGGTTGGTGGGGGTCTGAAGCTTTCTTT
>TRBJ2-7|-|-|TRBV10-3
CAISQTGPYEQYF
TGTGCCATCAGTCAGACAGGCCCCTACGAGCAGTACTTC
>TRBJ2-5|-|TRBD2|TRBV27
CASSVRTSGSLETQYF
TGTGCCAGCAGTGTTAGGACTAGCGGGAGTTTAGAGACCCAGTACTTC
>TRBJ1-1|few|TRBD1|TRBV4-3
CASSLYRGTEAFF
TGCGCCAGCAGCCTCTACAGGGGGACTGAAGCTTTCTTT
>TRBJ2-1|-|TRBD1|TRBV9
CASSTRTGLSASYNEQFF
TGTGCCAGCAGCACCCGGACAGGGCTCTCCGCCTCCTACAATGAGCAGTTCTTC
>TRBJ2-2|-|TRBD2|TRBV28
CASSARLAPRTAGELFF
TGTGCCAGCAGTGCCAGACTAGCGCCCCGGACGGCCGGGGAGCTGTTTTTT
>TRBJ2-7|-|TRBD2|TRBV10-1
CASSLGTSGDEQYF
TGCGCCAGCAGCCTAGGGACTAGCGGGGACGAGCAGTACTTC
>TRBJ1-1|-|-|TRBV15
CATSEGLNTEAFF
TGTGCCACCAGCGAGGGTCTGAACACTGAAGCTTTCTTT